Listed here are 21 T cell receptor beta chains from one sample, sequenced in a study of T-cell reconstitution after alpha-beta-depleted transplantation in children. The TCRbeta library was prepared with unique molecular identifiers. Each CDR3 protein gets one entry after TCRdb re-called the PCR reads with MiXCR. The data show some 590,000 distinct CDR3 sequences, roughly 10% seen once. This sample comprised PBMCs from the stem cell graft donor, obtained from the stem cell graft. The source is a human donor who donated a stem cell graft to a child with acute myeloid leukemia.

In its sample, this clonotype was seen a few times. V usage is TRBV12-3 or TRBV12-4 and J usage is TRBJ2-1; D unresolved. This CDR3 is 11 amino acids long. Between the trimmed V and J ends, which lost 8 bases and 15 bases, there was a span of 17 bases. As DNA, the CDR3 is TGTGCCAGCGAGGCGGACGGGTTAGGGTTCTTC. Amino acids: CASEADGLGFF.

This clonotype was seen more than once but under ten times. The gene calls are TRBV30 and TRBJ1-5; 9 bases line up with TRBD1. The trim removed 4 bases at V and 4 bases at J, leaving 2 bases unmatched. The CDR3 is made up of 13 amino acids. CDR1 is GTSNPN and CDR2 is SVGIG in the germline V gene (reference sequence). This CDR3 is CAWTGTGNQPQHF. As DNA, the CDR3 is TGTGCCTGGACCGGGACAGGGAATCAGCCCCAGCATTTT.

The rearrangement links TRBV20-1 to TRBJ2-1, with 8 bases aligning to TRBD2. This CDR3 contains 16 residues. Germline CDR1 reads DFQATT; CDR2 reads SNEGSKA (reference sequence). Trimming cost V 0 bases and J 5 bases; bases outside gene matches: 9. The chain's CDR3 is CSARDSRGGRHNEQFF. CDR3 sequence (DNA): TGCAGTGCTAGAGATTCCCGCGGCGGGAGGCACAATGAGCAGTTCTTC.

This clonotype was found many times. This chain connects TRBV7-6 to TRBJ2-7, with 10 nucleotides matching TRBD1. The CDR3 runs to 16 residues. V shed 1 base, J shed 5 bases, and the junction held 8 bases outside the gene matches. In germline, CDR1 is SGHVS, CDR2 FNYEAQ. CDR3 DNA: TGTGCCAGCAGCTTAGATACCGGGACAGGGGTTCACGAGCAGTACTTC. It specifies CASSLDTGTGVHEQYF.

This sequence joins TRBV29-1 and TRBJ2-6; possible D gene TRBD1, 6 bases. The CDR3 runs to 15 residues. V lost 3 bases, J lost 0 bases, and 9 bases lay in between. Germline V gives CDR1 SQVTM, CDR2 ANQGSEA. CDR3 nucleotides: TGCAGCGTTGATCAGGGGACCTCTGGGGCCAACGTCCTGACTTTC. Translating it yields CSVDQGTSGANVLTF. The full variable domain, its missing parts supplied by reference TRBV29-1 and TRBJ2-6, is SAVISQKPSRDICQRGTSLTIQCQVDSQVTMMFWYRQQPGQSLTLIATANQGSEATYESGFVIDKFPISRPNLTFSTLTVSNMSPEDSSIYLCSVDQGTSGANVLTFGAGSRLTVL.

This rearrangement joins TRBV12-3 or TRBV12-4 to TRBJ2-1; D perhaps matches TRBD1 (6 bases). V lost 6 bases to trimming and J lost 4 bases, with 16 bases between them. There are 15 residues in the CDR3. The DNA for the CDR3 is TGTGCCAGCAGACCCGACAGGAGACAGTACAATGAGCAGTTCTTC. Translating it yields CASRPDRRQYNEQFF.

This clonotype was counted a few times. The CDR3: CSATVGTSYEQYF. Written as DNA, the CDR3 is TGCAGTGCTACTGTGGGGACTAGCTACGAGCAGTACTTC. V is TRBV20-1 and J is TRBJ2-7, with 8 positions matching TRBD2. The germline gives CDR1 DFQATT, CDR2 SNEGSKA (reference sequence). V was pared by 4 bases and J by 3 bases, with 5 bases of the junction left unmatched. The CDR3 covers 13 residues.

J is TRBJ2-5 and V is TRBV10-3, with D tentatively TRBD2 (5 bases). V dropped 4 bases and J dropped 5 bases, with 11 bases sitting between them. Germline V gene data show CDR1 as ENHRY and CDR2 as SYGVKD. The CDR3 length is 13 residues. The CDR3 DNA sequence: TGTGCCATCAGTGTTTTGTCGGGGGAGACCCAGTACTTC. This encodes CAISVLSGETQYF.

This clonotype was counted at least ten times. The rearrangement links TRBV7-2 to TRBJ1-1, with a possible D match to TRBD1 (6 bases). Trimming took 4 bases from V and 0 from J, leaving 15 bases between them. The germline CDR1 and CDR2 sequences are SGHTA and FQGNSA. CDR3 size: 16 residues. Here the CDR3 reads CASSSGQLFMNTEAFF. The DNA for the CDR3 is TGTGCCAGCAGCTCAGGACAGCTTTTCATGAACACTGAAGCTTTCTTT.

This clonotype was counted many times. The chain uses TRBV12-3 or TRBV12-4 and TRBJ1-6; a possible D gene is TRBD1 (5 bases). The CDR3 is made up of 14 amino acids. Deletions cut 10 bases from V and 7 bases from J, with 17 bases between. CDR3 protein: CAIRTRGINSPLHF. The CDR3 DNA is TGTGCCATCCGAACCCGGGGGATAAATTCACCCCTCCACTTT.

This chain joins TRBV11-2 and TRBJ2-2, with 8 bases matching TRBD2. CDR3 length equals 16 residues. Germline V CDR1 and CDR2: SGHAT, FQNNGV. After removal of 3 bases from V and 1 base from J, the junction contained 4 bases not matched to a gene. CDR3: CASSLLAGLNTGELFF. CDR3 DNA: TGTGCCAGCAGCTTGTTAGCGGGATTGAACACCGGGGAGCTGTTTTTT.

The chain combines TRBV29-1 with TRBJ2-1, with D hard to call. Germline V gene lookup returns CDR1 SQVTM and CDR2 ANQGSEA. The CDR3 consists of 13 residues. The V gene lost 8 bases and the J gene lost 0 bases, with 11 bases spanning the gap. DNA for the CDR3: TGCAGCCCGTTTATGAGCTCCTACAATGAGCAGTTCTTC. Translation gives CSPFMSSYNEQFF.

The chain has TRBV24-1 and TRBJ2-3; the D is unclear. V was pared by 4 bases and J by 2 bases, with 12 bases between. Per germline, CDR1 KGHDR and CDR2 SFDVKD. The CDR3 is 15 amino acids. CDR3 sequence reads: CATSERTTHTDTQYF. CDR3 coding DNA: TGTGCCACCAGTGAGAGGACCACCCACACAGATACGCAGTATTTT.

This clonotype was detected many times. The CDR3 bases are TGTGCCAGCAGCTTAGGGGGGACACACAATGAGCAGTTCTTC. Encoded protein: CASSLGGTHNEQFF. This sequence joins TRBV11-3 and TRBJ2-1; D is possibly TRBD1 (6 bases). This CDR3 is 14 amino acids long. Looked up from germline, CDR1 is SGHNT and CDR2 is YENEEA. Trimming shortened V by 1 base and J by 5 bases, and 9 bases separated the two germline ends.

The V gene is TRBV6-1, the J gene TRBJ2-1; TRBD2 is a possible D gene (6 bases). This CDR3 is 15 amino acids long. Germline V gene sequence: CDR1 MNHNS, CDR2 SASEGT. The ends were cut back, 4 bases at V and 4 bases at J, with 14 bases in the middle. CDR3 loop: CASSVTGLPYNEQFF. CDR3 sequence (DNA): TGTGCCAGCAGTGTAACGGGACTTCCTTACAATGAGCAGTTCTTC.

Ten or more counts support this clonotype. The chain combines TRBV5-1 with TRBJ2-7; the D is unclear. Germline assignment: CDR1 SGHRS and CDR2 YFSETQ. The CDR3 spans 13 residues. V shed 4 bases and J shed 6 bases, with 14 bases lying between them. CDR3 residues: CASSVDGKGEQYF. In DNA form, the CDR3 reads TGCGCCAGCAGCGTAGACGGAAAGGGCGAGCAGTACTTC.

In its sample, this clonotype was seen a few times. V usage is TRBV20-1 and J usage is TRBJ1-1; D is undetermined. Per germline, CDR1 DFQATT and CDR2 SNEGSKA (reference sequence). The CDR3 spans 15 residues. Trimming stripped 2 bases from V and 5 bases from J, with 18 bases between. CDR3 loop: CSARLRQSPRTEAFF. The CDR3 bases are TGCAGTGCTAGATTACGGCAGTCCCCGAGGACTGAAGCTTTCTTT.

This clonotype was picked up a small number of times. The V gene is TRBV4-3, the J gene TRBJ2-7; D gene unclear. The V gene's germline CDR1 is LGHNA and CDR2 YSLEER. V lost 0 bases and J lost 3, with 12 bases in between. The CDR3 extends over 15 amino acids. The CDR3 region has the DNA TGCGCCAGCAGCCAAGAAATGGCGAAAAACTACGAGCAGTACTTC. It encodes CASSQEMAKNYEQYF.

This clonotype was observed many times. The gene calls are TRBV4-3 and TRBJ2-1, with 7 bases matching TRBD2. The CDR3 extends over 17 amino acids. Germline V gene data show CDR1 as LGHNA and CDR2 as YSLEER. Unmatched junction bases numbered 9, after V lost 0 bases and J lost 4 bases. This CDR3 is CASSQDDGLAVYNEQFF. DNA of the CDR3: TGCGCCAGCAGCCAAGATGATGGGCTAGCGGTTTACAATGAGCAGTTCTTC.

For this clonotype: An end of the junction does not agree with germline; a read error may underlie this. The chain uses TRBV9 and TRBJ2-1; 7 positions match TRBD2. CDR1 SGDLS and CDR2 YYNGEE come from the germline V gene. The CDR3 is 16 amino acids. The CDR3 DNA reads TGTGCCAGCAGCGAGGCCATAGCGGGTAATTACAATGAGCAGGTCTTC. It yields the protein CASSEAIAGNYNEQVF.

CDR3 nucleotides: TGCGCCAGCAGCGGGGGACGGTGGGAGCAGTACTTC. It encodes CASSGGRWEQYF. V is TRBV5-1 and J is TRBJ2-7; D could derive from TRBD1 or TRBD2 (5 bases each). The CDR3 covers 12 residues. The V end lost 4 bases, the J end lost 7 bases, and 12 bases lay between the germline ends. Per the germline V gene, CDR1 is SGHRS and CDR2 is YFSETQ.